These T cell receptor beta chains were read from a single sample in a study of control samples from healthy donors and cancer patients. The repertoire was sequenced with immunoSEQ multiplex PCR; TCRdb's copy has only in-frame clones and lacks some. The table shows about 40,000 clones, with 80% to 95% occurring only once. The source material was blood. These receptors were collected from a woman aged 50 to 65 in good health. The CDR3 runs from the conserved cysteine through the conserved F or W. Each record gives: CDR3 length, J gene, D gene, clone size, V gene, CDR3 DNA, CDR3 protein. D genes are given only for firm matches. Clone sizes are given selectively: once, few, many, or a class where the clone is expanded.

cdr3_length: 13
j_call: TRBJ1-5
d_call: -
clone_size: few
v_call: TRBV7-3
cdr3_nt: TGTGCCAGCAGCTCAGTCCCCGGTCAGCCCCAGCATTTT
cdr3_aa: CASSSVPGQPQHF

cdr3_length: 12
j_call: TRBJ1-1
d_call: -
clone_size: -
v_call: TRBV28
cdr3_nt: TGTGCCAGCTTGGGTTCGAACACTGAAGCTTTCTTT
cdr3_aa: CASLGSNTEAFF

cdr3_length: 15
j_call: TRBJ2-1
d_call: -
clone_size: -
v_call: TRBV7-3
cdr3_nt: TGTGCCAGCAGCTTAATGCGGGACTCCTACAATGAGCAGTTCTTC
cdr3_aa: CASSLMRDSYNEQFF

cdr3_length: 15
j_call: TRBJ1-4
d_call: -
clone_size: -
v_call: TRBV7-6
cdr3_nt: TGTGCCAGCAGCTTACATATGGGGACTAATGAAAAACTGTTTTTT
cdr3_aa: CASSLHMGTNEKLFF

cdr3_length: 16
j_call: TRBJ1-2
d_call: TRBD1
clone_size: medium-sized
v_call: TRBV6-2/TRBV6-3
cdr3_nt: TGTGCCAGCAGCCCTCAAACCGGGACAGGCTTCTATGGCTACACCTTC
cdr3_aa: CASSPQTGTGFYGYTF

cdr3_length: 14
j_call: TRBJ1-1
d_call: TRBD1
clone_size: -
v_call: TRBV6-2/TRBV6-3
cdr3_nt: TGTGCCAGCAGTTACGAGCAGGGGGGGACTGAAGCTTTCTTT
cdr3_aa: CASSYEQGGTEAFF

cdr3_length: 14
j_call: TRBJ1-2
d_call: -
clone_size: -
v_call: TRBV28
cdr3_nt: TGTGCCAGCAGTTTATCTTCCAGAAACTATGGCTACACCTTC
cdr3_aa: CASSLSSRNYGYTF

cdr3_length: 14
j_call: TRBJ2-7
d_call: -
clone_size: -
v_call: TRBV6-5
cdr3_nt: TGTGCCAGCAGTTATTTAGCAGGGGCTAACGAGCAGTACTTC
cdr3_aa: CASSYLAGANEQYF

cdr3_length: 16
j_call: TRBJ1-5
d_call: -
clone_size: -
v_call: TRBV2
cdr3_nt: TGTGCCAGCCGGGCGCGGGGTAGCTTTCGCAATCAGCCCCAGCATTTT
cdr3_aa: CASRARGSFRNQPQHF

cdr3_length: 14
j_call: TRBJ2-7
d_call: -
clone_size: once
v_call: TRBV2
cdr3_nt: TGTGCCAGCAGTGAAGGGGAATTCAGCTACGAGCAGTACTTC
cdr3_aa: CASSEGEFSYEQYF

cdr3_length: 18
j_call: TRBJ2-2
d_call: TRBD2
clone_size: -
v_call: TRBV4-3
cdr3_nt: TGCGCCAGCAGCCAAGGTTCTAGCGGGGGCTCGGGGACCGGGGAGCTGTTTTTT
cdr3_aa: CASSQGSSGGSGTGELFF

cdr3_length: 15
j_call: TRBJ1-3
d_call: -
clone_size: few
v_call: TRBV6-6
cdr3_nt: TGTGCCAGCAGTTACTCGAAGGGGCACGGAAACACCATATATTTT
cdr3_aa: CASSYSKGHGNTIYF

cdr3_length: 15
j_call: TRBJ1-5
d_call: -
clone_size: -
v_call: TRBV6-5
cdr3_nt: TGTGCCAGCAGTATGACAGTCAATAGCAATCAGCCCCAGCATTTT
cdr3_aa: CASSMTVNSNQPQHF

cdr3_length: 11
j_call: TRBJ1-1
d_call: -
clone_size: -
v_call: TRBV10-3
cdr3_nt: TGTGCCATCAGCTCCGGGGGTGAAGCTTTCTTT
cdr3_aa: CAISSGGEAFF

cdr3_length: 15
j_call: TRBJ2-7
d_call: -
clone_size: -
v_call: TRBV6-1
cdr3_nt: TGTGCCGGCAGTGAAAACCGGGACTCTCTATACGAGCAGTACTTC
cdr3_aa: CAGSENRDSLYEQYF

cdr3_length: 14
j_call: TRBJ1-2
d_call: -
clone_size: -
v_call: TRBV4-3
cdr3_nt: TGCGCCAGCAAAGGACAGCGGACTTCCTATGGCTACACCTTC
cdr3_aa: CASKGQRTSYGYTF

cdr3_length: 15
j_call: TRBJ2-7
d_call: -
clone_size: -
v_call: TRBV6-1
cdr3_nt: TGTGCCAGCAGTGACGACAGGACTTACTCCTACGAGCAGTACTTC
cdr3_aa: CASSDDRTYSYEQYF

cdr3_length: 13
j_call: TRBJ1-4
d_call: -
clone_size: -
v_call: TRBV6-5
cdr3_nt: TGTGCCAGCAGTCCCAGAAATTACGAAAAACTGTTTTTT
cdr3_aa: CASSPRNYEKLFF

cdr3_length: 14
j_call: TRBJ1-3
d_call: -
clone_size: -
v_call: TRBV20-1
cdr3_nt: TGCAGTGCTAGTTGGGGGGGCGCAGGAAACACCATATATTTT
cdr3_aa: CSASWGGAGNTIYF

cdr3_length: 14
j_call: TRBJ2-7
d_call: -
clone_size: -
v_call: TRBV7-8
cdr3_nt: TGTGCCAGCAGCTTAGTAGGACAGCGGAGCGAGCAGTACTTC
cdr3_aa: CASSLVGQRSEQYF

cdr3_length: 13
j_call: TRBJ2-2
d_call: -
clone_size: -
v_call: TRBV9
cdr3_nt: TGTGCCAGCAGCGTAGGGGTCACCGGGGAGCTGTTTTTT
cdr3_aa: CASSVGVTGELFF

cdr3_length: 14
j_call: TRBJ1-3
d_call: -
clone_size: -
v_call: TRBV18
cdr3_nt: TGTGCCAGCTCACCAGGGGTCTCTGGAAACACCATATATTTT
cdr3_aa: CASSPGVSGNTIYF

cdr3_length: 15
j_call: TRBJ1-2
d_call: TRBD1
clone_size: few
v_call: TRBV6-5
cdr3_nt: TGTGCCAGCAGTCCGGGACAGGGAGGGGACTATGGCTACACCTTC
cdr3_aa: CASSPGQGGDYGYTF

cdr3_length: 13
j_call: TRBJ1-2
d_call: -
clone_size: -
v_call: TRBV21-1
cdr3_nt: TGTGCCAGCAGCAAGAATTGGTCAGACGTCGGCACCTTC
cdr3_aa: CASSKNWSDVGTF

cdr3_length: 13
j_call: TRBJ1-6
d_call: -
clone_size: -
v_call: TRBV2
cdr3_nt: TGTGCCAGCCGCCGGGACAATTCTTCACCCCTCCACTTT
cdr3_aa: CASRRDNSSPLHF

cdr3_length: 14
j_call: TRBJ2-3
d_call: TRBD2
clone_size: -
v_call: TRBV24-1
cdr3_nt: TGTGCCACCGCATTCAGGGAGGGCGGAGGTACGCAGTATTTT
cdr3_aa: CATAFREGGGTQYF

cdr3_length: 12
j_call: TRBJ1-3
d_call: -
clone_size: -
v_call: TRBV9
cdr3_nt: TGTGCCAGCAGCCCCAGTCCTGGCACCATATATTTT
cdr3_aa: CASSPSPGTIYF

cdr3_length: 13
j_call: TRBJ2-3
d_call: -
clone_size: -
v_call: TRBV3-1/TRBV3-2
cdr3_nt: TGTGCCAGCAGCCAAGAGAGCCTATATACGCAGTATTTT
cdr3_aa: CASSQESLYTQYF

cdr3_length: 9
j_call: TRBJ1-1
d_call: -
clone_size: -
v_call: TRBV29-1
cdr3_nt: TGCAGCGTTGAAGAGGCAGGGGTTTTT
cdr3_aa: CSVEEAGVF

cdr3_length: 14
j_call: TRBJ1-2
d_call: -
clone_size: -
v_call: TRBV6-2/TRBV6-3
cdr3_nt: TGTGCCAGCAGTTACTCGCGGGCAAACTATGGCTACACCTTC
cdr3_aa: CASSYSRANYGYTF

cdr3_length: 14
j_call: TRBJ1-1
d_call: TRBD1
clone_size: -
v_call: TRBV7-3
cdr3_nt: TGTGCCAGCAGCCCACAGGGGTCGAACACTGAAGCTTTCTTT
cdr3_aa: CASSPQGSNTEAFF

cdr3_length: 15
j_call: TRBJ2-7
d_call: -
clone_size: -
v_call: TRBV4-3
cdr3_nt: TGCGCCAGCAGCCAACTCAGGGGTTCCGGCTACGAGCAGTACTTC
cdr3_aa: CASSQLRGSGYEQYF

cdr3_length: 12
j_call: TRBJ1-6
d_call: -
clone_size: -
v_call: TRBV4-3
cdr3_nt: TGCGCCAGCAGCAAAATCGGTTCACCCCTCCACTTT
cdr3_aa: CASSKIGSPLHF

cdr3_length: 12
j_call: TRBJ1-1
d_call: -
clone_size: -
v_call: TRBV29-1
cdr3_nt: TGCAGCGTTGAATTGAGGGGAACTGAAGCTTTCTTT
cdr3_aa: CSVELRGTEAFF

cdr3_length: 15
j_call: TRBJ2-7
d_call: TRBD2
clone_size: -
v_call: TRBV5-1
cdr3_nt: TGCGCCAGCAGCTTGGACGGGACTAGCTTGGCCGAGCAGTACTTC
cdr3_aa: CASSLDGTSLAEQYF

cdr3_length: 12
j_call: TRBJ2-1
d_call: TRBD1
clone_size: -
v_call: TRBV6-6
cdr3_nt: TGTGCCAGCAAGGGGGCGTCGGCTGAGCAGTTCTTC
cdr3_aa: CASKGASAEQFF

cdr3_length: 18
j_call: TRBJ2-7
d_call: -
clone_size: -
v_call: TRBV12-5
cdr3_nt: TGTGCTAGTGGTTTGATGATTGGTAGGGGCCACCTGTACCCCGAGCAGTACTTC
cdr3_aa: CASGLMIGRGHLYPEQYF

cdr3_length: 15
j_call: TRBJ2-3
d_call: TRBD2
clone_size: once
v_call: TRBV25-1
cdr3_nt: TGTGCCAGCAGTGATAGCGGGGGTCGAGGAGATACGCAGTATTTT
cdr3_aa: CASSDSGGRGDTQYF

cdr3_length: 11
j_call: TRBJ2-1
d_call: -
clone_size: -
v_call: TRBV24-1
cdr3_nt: TGTGCCACCAGTGATTACAATGAGCAGTTCTTC
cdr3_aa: CATSDYNEQFF

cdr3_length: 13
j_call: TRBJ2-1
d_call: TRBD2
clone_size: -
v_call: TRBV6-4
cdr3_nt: TGTGCCAGCAGCGGGGGGGAAAAAAATGAGCAGTTCTTC
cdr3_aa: CASSGGEKNEQFF

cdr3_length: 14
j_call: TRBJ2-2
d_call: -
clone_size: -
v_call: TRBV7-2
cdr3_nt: TGTGCCAGCAGCTTAGTTGGTGGGCCCGGGGAGCTGTTTTTT
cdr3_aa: CASSLVGGPGELFF

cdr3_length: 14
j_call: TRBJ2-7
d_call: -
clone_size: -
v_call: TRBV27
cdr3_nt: TGTGCCAGCAGTCCCTCGCAGTTCTCCTACGAGCAGTACTTC
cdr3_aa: CASSPSQFSYEQYF

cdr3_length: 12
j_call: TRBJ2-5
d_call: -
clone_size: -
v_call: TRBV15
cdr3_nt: TGTGCCACCAGCAGAGGCCCAGAGACCCAGTACTTC
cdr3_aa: CATSRGPETQYF

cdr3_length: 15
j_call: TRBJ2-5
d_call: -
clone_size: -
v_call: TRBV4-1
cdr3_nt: TGCGCCAGCAGCCAAGAGGGGTCGTACCAAGAGACCCAGTACTTC
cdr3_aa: CASSQEGSYQETQYF

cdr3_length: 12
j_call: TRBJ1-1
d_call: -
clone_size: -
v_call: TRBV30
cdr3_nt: TGTGCCTGGAGTGCAAGCGCCCCTGAAGCTTTCTTT
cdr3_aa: CAWSASAPEAFF

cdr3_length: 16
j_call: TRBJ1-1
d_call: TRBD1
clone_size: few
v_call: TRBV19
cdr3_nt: TGTGCCAGTAGTATAGAGGGGACAGGAAAGAACACTGAAGCTTTCTTT
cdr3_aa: CASSIEGTGKNTEAFF

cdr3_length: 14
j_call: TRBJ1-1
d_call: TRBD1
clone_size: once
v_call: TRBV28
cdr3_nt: TGTGCCAGCAGCCGTCGGACAGGCAACACTGAAGCTTTCTTT
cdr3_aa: CASSRRTGNTEAFF

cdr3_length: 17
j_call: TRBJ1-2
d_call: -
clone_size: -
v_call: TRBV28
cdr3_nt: TGTGCCAGCAGTTCAAATTTACAGGGTTTCGCTAACTATGGCTACACCTTC
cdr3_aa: CASSSNLQGFANYGYTF

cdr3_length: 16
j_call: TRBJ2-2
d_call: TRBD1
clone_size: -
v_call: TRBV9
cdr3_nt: TGTGCCAGCAGCGTATCGGCAGGGGGCCCCCTCGGGGAGCTGTTTTTT
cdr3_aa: CASSVSAGGPLGELFF

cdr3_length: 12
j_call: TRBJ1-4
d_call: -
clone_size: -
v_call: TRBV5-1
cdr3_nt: TGCGCCAGCAGCCCCTATGGGGAAAAACTGTTTTTT
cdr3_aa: CASSPYGEKLFF

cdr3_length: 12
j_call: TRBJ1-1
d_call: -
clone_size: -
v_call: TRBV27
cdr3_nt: TGTGCCAGCAGTTTAAAGGGCACTGAAGCTTTCTTT
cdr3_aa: CASSLKGTEAFF